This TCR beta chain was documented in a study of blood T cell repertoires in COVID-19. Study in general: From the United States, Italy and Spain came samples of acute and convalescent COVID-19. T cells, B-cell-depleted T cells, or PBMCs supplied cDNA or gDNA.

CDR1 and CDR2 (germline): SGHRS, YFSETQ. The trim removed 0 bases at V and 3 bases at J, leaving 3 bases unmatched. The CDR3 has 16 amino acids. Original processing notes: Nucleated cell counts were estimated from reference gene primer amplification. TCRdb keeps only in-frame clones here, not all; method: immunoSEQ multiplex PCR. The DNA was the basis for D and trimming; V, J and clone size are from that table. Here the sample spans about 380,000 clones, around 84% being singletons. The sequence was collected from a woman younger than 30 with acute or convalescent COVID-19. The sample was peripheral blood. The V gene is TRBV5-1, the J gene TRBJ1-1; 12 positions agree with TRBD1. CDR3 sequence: CASSLGDRGRDTEAFF. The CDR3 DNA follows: TGCGCCAGCAGCTTGGGGGACAGGGGGCGTGACACTGAAGCTTTCTTT.